One sample yielded the 11 T cell receptor beta chains listed below, sequenced in a study of CD8+ T cells in alopecia areata. Sample treatment: oral pan-JAK inhibitor, 5-10 mg twice daily. The sequencing template was cDNA reverse transcribed from extracted RNA. Measured with immunoSEQ multiplex PCR; TCRdb has only the in-frame clones, and not every one. The table has some 98,000 clones, roughly two thirds seen once. The source was CD8+ T cells sorted from blood, collected at week 4, from a patient treated with tofacitinib. Receptor source: a human donor with alopecia areata.

The chain carries TRBV7-9 and TRBJ2-6; no clear D. The CDR3 is made up of 16 amino acids. CDR1 is SEHNR and CDR2 is FQNEAQ in the germline V gene (reference sequence). The germline V and J ends were trimmed by 0 bases and 0 bases, with 6 bases remaining between them. CDR3 coding DNA: TGTGCCAGCAGCTTAGCGTTCGGCTCTGGGGCCAACGTCCTGACTTTC. Translating it yields CASSLAFGSGANVLTF.

This clone was observed once. This chain connects TRBV27 to TRBJ2-2, with TRBD1 matching over 8 bases. Germline V gives CDR1 MNHEY, CDR2 SMNVEV (reference sequence). This CDR3 is built from 15 residues. J gave up 3 bases and V 2 bases, and 2 bases lay outside the gene matches. CDR3 nucleotide sequence: TGTGCCAGCAGTTTAAGCAGGGGGCACACCGGGGAGCTGTTTTTT. Translation gives CASSLSRGHTGELFF.

The gene calls are TRBV5-1 and TRBJ2-7, with TRBD1 matching 9 bases. CDR1 SGHRS and CDR2 YFSETQ come from the germline V gene. V lost 5 bases and J lost 3; bases outside the gene matches: 6. CDR3 length equals 14 residues. The CDR3 DNA sequence: TGCGCCAGCAGGACCGGGACAGGGTTCTACGAGCAGTACTTC. Translation: CASRTGTGFYEQYF.

V and J are TRBV5-1 and TRBJ2-1, with a weak D call TRBD1 (6 bases). V lost 1 base, J lost 8 bases, and 16 bases lay in between. Germline V lookup: CDR1 SGHRS, CDR2 YFSETQ. This CDR3 region has 15 residues. CDR3 protein: CASSLSGVGSDEQFF. In DNA form, the CDR3 reads TGCGCCAGCAGCTTGTCAGGGGTCGGATCGGATGAGCAGTTCTTC.

The chain is built from TRBV27 and TRBJ1-2; 8 nucleotides line up with TRBD1. J lost 3 bases, V lost 5 bases, and 5 bases had no gene match. The CDR3 contains 14 residues. Looked up from germline, CDR1 is MNHEY and CDR2 is SMNVEV (reference sequence). CDR3 region: CASSDHRGYYGYTF. CDR3 in DNA: TGTGCCAGCAGTGACCACAGGGGGTACTATGGCTACACCTTC.

The rearrangement links TRBV4-1 to TRBJ2-5; 7 nucleotides agree with TRBD2. Germline V CDR1 and CDR2: MGHRA, YSYEKL. The junction had 8 bases not matched to a gene; V was cut back by 7 bases and J by 0 bases. The CDR3 loop spans 15 amino acids. CDR3 in amino acids: CASTLGAGHQETQYF. The CDR3 DNA reads as TGCGCCAGCACCTTGGGAGCGGGGCACCAAGAGACCCAGTACTTC.

The chain uses TRBV5-6 and TRBJ2-7; TRBD2 aligns across 8 bases. CDR3 length equals 15 residues. The V gene end was trimmed by 4 bases and the J gene end by 0 bases; junction bases not matched to a gene: 6. The germline V gene encodes CDR1 SGHDT and CDR2 YYEEEE. The CDR3 DNA is TGTGCCAGCAGCGAACTAGCGGCACCCTCCTACGAGCAGTACTTC. It codes for CASSELAAPSYEQYF. Together with reference TRBV5-6 and TRBJ2-7, the CDR3 gives the full variable domain: DAGVTQSPTHLIKTRGQQVTLRCSPKSGHDTVSWYQQALGQGPQFIFQYYEEEERQRGNFPDRFSGHQFPNYSSELNVNALLLGDSALYLCASSELAAPSYEQYFGPGTRLTVT.

This clone appeared a single time. This chain joins TRBV28 and TRBJ2-5, with D perhaps TRBD1 or TRBD2 (6 bases each). CDR1 is MDHEN and CDR2 is SYDVKM in the germline V gene. The V gene lost 7 bases and the J gene lost 4 bases, with 22 bases spanning the gap. The CDR3 covers 16 residues. This CDR3 is CASTSRRGRGIETQYF. CDR3 DNA: TGTGCCAGCACCTCCCGGAGGGGCAGGGGAATAGAGACCCAGTACTTC.

The chain carries TRBV7-8 and TRBJ1-1; tentatively, D is TRBD1 (5 bases). This CDR3 is built from 14 residues. CDR1 is SGHVS and CDR2 is FQNEAQ in the germline V gene. V dropped 1 base and J dropped 7 bases, with 13 bases sitting between them. CDR3 DNA: TGTGCCAGCAGCTTAGGTGACAGACACCTTGAAGCTTTCTTT. Protein: CASSLGDRHLEAFF.

The CDR3: CASSLPGYGYTF. The CDR3 bases are TGTGCCAGCAGCTTACCAGGGTACGGCTACACCTTC. The rearrangement uses TRBV7-9 and TRBJ1-2, with D maybe TRBD1 (5 bases). Per germline, CDR1 SEHNR and CDR2 FQNEAQ (reference sequence). Trimming took off 2 bases at V and 8 bases at J, with 9 bases between the two ends. The CDR3 extends over 12 amino acids.

The chain couples TRBV30 to TRBJ2-3; D uncertain. CDR1 is GTSNPN, CDR2 SVGIG, per germline (reference sequence). CDR3 length: 15 residues. The V end was cut by 7 bases, the J end by 0 bases, with 17 bases between. In DNA, the CDR3 is TGTGCCTTCAAGCTGGAGCGCTTCAGCACAGATACGCAGTATTTT. Protein sequence: CAFKLERFSTDTQYF.